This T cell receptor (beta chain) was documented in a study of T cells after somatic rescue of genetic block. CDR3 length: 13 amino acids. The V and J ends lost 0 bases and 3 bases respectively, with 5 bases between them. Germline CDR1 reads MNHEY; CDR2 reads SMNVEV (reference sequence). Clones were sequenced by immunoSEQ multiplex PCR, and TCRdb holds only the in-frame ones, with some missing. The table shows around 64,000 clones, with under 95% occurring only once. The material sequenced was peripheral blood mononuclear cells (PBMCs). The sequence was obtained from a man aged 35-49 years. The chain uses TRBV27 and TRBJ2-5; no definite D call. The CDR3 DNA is TGTGCCAGCAGTTTATCGGCCGAAGAGACCCAGTACTTC. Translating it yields CASSLSAEETQYF.